The text below deals with one TCR beta chain. Noted time point: sample taken at primary tumor resection. Unsorted whole RNA of tumor, nontumor lung or frozen PBMC was sequenced. The donors, approximately 66 patients with untreated early-stage non-small cell lung cancer, provided the samples. On each TCR cDNA molecule, a unique molecular identifier was present. TCRdb re-called the 5' RACE reads through MiXCR, storing one row per CDR3 protein. This table holds about 1,900 distinct CDR3 sequences, over 7.5% found once. This CDR3 spans 15 amino acids. The germline V and J ends were trimmed by 1 base and 4 bases, with 11 bases remaining between them. In germline, CDR1 is MDHEN, CDR2 SYDVKM. The data are from a study of spatial heterogeneity in lung cancer. Study background: Beta-chain sequences consistently outnumbered alpha-chain sequences in detection. The study observed each unique TCR and UMI combination more than ten times on average in raw reads.

The sequenced sample was normal lung tissue next to the tumor, obtained at surgery. The gene calls are TRBV28 and TRBJ1-5; possibly TRBD1 for D (5 bases). This receptor was taken from a male donor with early-stage non-small cell lung cancer. The CDR3 region has the DNA TGTGCCAGCAGTTTATATTGGGGCAGGAATCAGCCCCAGCATTTT. This encodes CASSLYWGRNQPQHF.